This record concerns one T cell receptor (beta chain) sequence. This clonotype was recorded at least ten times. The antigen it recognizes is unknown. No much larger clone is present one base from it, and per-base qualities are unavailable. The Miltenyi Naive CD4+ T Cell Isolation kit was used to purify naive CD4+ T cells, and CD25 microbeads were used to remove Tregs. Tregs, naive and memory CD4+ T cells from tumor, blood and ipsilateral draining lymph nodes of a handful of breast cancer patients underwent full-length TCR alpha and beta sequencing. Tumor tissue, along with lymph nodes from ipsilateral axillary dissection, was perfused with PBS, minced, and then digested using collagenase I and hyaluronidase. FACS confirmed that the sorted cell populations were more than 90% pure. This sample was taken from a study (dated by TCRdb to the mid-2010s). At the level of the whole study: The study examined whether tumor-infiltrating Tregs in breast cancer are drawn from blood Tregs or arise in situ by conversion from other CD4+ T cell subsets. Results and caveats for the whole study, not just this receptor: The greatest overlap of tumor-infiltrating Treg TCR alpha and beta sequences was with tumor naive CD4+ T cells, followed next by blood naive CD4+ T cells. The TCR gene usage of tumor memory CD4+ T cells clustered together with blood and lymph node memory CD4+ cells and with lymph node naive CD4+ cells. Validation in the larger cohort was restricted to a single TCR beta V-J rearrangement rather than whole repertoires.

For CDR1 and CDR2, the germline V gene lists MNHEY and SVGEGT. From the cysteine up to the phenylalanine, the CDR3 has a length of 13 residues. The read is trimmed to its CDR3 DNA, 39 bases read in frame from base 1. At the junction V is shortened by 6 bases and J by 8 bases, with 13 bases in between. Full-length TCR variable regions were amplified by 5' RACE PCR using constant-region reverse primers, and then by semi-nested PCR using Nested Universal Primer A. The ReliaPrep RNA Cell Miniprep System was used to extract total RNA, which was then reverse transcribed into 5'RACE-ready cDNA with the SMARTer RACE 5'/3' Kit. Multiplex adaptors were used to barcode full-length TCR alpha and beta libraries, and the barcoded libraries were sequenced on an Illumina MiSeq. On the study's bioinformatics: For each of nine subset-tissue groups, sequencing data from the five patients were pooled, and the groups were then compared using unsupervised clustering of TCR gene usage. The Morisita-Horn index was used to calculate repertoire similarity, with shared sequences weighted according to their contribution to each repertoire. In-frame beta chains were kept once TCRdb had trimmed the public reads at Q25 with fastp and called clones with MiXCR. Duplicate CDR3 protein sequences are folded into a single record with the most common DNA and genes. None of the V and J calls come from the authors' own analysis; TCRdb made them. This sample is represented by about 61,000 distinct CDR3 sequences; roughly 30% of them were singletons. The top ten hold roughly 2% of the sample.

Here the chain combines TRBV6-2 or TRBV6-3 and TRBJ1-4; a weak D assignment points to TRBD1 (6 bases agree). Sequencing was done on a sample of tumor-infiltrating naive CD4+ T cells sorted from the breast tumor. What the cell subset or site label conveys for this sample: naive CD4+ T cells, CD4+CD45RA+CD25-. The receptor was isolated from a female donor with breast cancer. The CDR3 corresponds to CASSLQGKEKLFF. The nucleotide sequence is TGTGCCAGCAGCCTTCAGGGGAAAGAAAAACTGTTTTTT.